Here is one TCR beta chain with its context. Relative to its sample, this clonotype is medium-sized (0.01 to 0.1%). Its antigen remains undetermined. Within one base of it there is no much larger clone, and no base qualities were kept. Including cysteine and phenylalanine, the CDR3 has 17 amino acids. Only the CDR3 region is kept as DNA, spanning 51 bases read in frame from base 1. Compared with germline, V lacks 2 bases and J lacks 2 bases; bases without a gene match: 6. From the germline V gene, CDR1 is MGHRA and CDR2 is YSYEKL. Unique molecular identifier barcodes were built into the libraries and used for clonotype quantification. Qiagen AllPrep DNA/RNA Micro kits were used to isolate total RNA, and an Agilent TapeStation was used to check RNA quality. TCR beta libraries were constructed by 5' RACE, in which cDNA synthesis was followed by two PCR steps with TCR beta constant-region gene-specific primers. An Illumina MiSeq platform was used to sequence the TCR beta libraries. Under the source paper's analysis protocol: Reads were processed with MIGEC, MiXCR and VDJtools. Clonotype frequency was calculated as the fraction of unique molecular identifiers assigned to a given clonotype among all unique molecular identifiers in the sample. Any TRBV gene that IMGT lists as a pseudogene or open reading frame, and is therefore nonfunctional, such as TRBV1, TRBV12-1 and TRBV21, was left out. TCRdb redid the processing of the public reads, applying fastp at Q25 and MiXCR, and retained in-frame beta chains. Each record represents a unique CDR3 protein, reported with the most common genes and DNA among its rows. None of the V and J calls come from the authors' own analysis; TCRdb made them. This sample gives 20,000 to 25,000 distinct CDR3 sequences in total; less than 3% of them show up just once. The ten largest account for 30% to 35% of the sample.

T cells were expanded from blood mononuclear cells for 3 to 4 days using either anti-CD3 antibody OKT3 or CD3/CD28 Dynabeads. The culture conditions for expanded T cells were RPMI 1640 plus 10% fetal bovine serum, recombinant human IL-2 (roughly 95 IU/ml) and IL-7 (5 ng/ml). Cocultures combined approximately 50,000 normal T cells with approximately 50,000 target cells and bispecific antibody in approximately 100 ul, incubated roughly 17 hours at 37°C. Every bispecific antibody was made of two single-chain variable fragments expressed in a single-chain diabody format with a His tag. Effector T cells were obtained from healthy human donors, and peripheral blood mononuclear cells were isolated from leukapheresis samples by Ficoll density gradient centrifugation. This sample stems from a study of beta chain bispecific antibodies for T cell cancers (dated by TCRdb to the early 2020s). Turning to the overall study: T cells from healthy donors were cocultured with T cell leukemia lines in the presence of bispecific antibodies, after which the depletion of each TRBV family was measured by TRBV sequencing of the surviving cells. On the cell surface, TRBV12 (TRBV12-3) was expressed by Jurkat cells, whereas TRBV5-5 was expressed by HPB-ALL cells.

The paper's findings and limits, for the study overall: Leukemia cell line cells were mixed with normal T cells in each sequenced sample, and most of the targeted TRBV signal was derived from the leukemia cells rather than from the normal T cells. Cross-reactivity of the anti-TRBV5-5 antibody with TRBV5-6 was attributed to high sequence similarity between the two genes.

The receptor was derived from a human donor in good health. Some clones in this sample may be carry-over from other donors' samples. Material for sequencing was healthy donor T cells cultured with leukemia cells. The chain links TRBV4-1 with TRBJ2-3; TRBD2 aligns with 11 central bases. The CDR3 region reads CASSQLPTSGTTDTQYF. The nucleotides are TGCGCCAGCAGCCAACTGCCGACTAGCGGGACCACAGATACGCAGTATTTT.